This T cell receptor (beta chain) derives from a study of blood T cells in healthy people across ages. Findings of the study overall: Considered underestimates were the diversity estimates obtained from one million T cells.

Next came a second PCR, run for about 7 to 11 cycles, which used a sample-barcoded 5' primer along with a J-beta primer mix. The template-switch adaptor, which had 12 random nucleotides, put a tag on each cDNA molecule. MiXCR was run by TCRdb on the 5' RACE reads, yielding one entry per CDR3 protein. Of over 1,500,000 distinct CDR3 sequences listed, roughly two fifths are singletons. The table lists this clonotype with a few counts. Its antigen is as yet unknown. Total RNA amounts of at least 5 micrograms were extracted per sample. Sequenced: blood. This TCR was recovered from a human donor in good health.

This CDR3 is CSAPVAAGANVLTF. DNA of the CDR3: TGCAGTGCCCCCGTTGCCGCTGGGGCCAACGTCCTGACTTTC. J is TRBJ2-6 and V is TRBV20-1; D unresolved. The ends were cut back, 6 bases at V and 2 bases at J, with 11 bases in the middle. CDR3 length: 14 residues. In germline, CDR1 is DFQATT, CDR2 SNEGSKA (reference sequence).